The 10 T cell receptor beta chains below all came from one sample that was sequenced in a study of blood T cell repertoires in COVID-19. Profiled with immunoSEQ multiplex PCR; TCRdb holds only in-frame clones, not every one. This sample has some 30,000 clones, with 89% found just once. Sequencing was performed on peripheral blood. The source is an elderly man with acute or convalescent COVID-19.

The rearrangement joins TRBV18 to TRBJ2-1; TRBD1 agrees at 12 bases. The germline CDR1 and CDR2 sequences are KGHSH and LQKENI. The CDR3 contains 17 residues. Trimming removed 6 bases from V and 7 bases from J; junction bases left unmatched: 13. Written as DNA, the CDR3 is TGTGCCAGCTCGCGTAGTTCTGGGACAGGGGGCAAGAATGAGCAGTTCTTC. Amino acid sequence: CASSRSSGTGGKNEQFF.

The chain combines TRBV6-5 with TRBJ1-3; 7 bases line up with TRBD1. From germline, CDR1 is MNHEY and CDR2 SVGAGI. This CDR3 comprises 15 residues. V dropped 6 bases and J dropped 1; count of bases not matched to a gene: 6. The CDR3 sequence: CASSSGTASGNTIYF. In DNA form, the CDR3 reads TGTGCCAGCAGCTCCGGGACAGCATCTGGAAACACCATATATTTT.

Of note for this clone: This sample includes further DNA sequences coding for the same CDR3. V usage is TRBV6-5 and J usage is TRBJ2-1, with 9 bases lining up with TRBD2. This CDR3 spans 15 amino acids. CDR1 MNHEY and CDR2 SVGAGI come from the germline V gene. Germline trimming cut 0 bases from V and 6 bases from J; bases unmatched to any gene: 3. The DNA for the CDR3 is TGTGCCAGCAGTTACTCGGCGGGGGGGGGCAATGAGCAGTTCTTC. Protein: CASSYSAGGGNEQFF.

V is TRBV6-5 and J is TRBJ2-6; D gene ambiguous. This CDR3 is 15 amino acids long. Germline-derived CDR1 and CDR2 are MNHEY and SVGAGI. The V end was cut by 6 bases, the J end by 1 base, with 10 bases between. CDR3 DNA: TGTGCCAGCAGCCGAGAGAGGTCTGGGGCCAACGTCCTGACTTTC. Its protein is CASSRERSGANVLTF.

This chain links TRBV11-3 with TRBJ2-1; D perhaps matches TRBD2 (5 bases). The CDR3 is 15 amino acids. V lost 5 bases and J 2 bases, leaving 13 bases between the germline ends. CDR1 and CDR2 (germline): SGHNT, YENEEA. CDR3 protein: CASSRTTGTYNEQFF. CDR3 bases: TGTGCCAGCAGCAGAACAACGGGGACCTACAATGAGCAGTTCTTC.

V and J are TRBV7-2 and TRBJ2-6; no definite D call. The ends were cut back, 5 bases at V and 1 base at J, with 6 bases in the middle. The germline gives CDR1 SGHTA, CDR2 FQGNSA. The CDR3 has 14 residues. CDR3 DNA: TGTGCCAGCAGCCCGCGGTCTGGGGCCAACGTCCTGACTTTC. Its protein is CASSPRSGANVLTF.

The V and J genes are TRBV6-6 and TRBJ1-2; D is undetermined. CDR1 and CDR2 (germline): MNHNY, SVGAGI (reference sequence). V lost 4 bases, J lost 5 bases, and 8 bases lay in between. The CDR3 runs 12 residues. CDR3 DNA sequence: TGTGCCAGCAGTTCCGGAGGATATGGCTACACCTTC. The encoded protein is CASSSGGYGYTF.

The chain carries TRBV3-1 (or the pseudogene TRBV3-2) and TRBJ2-7, with 8 nucleotides matching TRBD2. The CDR3 has 16 residues. V gave up 3 bases and J gave up 6 bases; unmatched junction bases: 13. The V gene's germline CDR1 is LGHDT and CDR2 YNNKEL (reference sequence). CDR3 residues: CASSQPLTSERGEQYF. DNA for the CDR3: TGTGCCAGCAGCCAGCCCCTGACTAGCGAGAGGGGCGAGCAGTACTTC.

The chain recombines TRBV5-1 with TRBJ2-3; D might be TRBD2 (6 bases). Trimming left V 4 bases short and J 2 bases short, with 11 bases between. Germline V lookup: CDR1 SGHRS, CDR2 YFSETQ. There are 14 residues in the CDR3. CDR3 in DNA: TGCGCCAGCAGCGCTAGCGACTACACAGATACGCAGTATTTT. It encodes CASSASDYTDTQYF. The variable domain in full, completed from reference TRBV5-1 and TRBJ2-3, reads KAGVTQTPRYLIKTRGQQVTLSCSPISGHRSVSWYQQTPGQGLQFLFEYFSETQRNKGNFPGRFSGRQFSNSRSEMNVSTLELGDSALYLCASSASDYTDTQYFGPGTRLTVL.

This clone was seen only once. Here the CDR3 reads CASSQAGLTEAFF. The DNA for the CDR3 is TGTGCCAGCAGCCAGGCAGGGTTGACTGAAGCTTTCTTT. V gene TRBV3-1 (or the pseudogene TRBV3-2) combines with J gene TRBJ1-1; a possible D gene is TRBD1 (5 bases). The CDR3 contains 13 residues. Trimming stripped 3 bases from V and 5 bases from J, with 10 bases between. CDR1 and CDR2 from the germline V gene are LGHDT and YNNKEL (reference sequence).